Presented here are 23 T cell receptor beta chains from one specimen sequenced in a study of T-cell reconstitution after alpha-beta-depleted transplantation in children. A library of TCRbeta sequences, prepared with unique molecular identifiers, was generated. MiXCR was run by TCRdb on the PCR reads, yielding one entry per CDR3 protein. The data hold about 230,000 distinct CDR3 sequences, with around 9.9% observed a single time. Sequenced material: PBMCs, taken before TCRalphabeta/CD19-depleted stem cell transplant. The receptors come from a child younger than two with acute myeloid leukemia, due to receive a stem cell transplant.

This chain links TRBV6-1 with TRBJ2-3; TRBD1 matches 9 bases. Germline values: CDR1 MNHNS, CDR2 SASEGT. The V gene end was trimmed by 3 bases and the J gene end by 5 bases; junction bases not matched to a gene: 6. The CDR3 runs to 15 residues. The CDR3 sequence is CASSDRDRVGDTQYF. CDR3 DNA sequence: TGTGCCAGCAGTGACCGGGACAGGGTGGGAGATACGCAGTATTTT.

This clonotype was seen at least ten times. Written as DNA, the CDR3 is TGTGCCAGCAGTTGGGCAGGGGGCCGTCAAGGGGAGACCCAGTACTTC. Protein: CASSWAGGRQGETQYF. The V call is TRBV6-5, the J call TRBJ2-5; 8 bases agree with TRBD1. Germline CDR1 MNHEY, CDR2 SVGAGI. V shed 4 bases and J 5 bases; nucleotides not matched to a gene: 12. This CDR3 region has 16 residues.

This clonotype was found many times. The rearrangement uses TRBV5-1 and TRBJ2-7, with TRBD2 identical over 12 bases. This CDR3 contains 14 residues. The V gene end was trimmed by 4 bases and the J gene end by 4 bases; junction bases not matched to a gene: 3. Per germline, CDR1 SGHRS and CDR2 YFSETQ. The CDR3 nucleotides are TGCGCCAGCAGCCGGACTAGCGGGACTTACGAGCAGTACTTC. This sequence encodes CASSRTSGTYEQYF. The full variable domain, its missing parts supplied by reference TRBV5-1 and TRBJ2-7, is KAGVTQTPRYLIKTRGQQVTLSCSPISGHRSVSWYQQTPGQGLQFLFEYFSETQRNKGNFPGRFSGRQFSNSRSEMNVSTLELGDSALYLCASSRTSGTYEQYFGPGTRLTVT.

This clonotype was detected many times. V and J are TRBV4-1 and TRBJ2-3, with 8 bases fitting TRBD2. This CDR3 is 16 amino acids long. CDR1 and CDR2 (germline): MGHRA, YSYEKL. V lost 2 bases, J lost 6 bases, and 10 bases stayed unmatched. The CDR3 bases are TGCGCCAGCAGCCAAAAAGGGACGGGAGGGACGGATACGCAGTATTTT. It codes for CASSQKGTGGTDTQYF.

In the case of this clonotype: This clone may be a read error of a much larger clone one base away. For the CDR3, the DNA is TGTGCCAGCGAAGAACACAGGGGTCCCTACGAGCAGTACTTC. This translates into CASEEHRGPYEQYF. The chain combines TRBV28 with TRBJ2-7; 7 bases are a match to TRBD1. J gave up 2 bases and V 8 bases, and 9 bases lay outside the gene matches. The CDR3 runs to 14 residues. Germline assignment: CDR1 MDHEN and CDR2 SYDVKM.

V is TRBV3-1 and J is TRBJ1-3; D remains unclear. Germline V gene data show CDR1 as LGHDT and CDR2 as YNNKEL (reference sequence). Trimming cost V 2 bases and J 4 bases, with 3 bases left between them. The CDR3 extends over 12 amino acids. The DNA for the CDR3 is TGTGCCAGCAGCCAACCGGGAAACACCATATATTTT. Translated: CASSQPGNTIYF.

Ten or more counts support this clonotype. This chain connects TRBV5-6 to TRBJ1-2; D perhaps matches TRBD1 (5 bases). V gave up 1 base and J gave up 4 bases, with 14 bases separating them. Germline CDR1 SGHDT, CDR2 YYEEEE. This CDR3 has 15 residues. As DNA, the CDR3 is TGTGCCAGCAGCTTGTCCCTACAGGCGCGCTATGGCTACACCTTC. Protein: CASSLSLQARYGYTF.

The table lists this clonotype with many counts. Here the CDR3 reads CASSPLGGGNTEAFF. The DNA of the CDR3 is TGTGCCAGCAGTCCCCTTGGGGGGGGGAACACTGAAGCTTTCTTT. This sequence joins TRBV6-5 and TRBJ1-1, with D perhaps TRBD1 (5 bases). V lost 5 bases, J lost 1 base, and 14 bases lay in between. The germline V gene has CDR1 MNHEY and CDR2 SVGAGI. The CDR3 length is 15 residues.

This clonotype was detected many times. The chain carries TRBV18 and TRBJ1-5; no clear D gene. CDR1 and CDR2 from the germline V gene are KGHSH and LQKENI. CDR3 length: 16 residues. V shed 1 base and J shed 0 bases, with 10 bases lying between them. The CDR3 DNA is TGTGCCAGCTCACCACAATCTCGACATAGCAATCAGCCCCAGCATTTT. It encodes CASSPQSRHSNQPQHF.

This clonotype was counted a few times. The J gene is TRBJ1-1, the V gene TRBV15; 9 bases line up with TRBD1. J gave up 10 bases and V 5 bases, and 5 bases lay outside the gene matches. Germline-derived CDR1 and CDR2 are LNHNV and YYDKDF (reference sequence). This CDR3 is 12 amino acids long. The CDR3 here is CATSWDREGAFF. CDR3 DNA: TGTGCCACCAGCTGGGACAGGGAGGGAGCTTTCTTT.

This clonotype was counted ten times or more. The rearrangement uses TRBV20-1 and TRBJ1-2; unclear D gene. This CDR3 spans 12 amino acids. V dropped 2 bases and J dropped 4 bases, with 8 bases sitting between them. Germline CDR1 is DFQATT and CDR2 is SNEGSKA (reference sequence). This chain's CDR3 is CSARTEIYGYTF. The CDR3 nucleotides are TGCAGTGCTAGAACAGAGATCTATGGCTACACCTTC.

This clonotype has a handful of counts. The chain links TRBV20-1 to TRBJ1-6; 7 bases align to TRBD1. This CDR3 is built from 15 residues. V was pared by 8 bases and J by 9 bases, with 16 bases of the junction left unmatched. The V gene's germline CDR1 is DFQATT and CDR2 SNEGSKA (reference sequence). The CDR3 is CSLRSNTGAGSPLHF. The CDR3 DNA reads TGCAGTCTCAGGAGCAATACAGGGGCAGGTTCACCCCTCCACTTT.

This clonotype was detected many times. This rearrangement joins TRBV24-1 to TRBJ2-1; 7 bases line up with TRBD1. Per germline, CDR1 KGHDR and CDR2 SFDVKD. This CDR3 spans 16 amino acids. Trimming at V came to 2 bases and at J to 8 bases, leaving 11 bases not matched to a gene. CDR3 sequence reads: CATSDSRDITGDEQFF. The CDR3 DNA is TGTGCCACCAGTGATTCCCGGGACATAACAGGGGATGAGCAGTTCTTC.

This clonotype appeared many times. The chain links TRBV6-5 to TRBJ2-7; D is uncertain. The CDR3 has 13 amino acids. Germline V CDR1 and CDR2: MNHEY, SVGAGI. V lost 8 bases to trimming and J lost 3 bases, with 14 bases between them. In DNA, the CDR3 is TGTGCCAGCTACTTGAGAGGAGACTACGAGCAGTACTTC. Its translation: CASYLRGDYEQYF.

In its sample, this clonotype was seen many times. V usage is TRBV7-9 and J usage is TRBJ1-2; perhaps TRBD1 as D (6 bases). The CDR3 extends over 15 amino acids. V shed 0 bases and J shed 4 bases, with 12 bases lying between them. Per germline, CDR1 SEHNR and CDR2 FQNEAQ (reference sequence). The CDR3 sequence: CASSLASQGGYGYTF. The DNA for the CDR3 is TGTGCCAGCAGCTTAGCGTCACAGGGAGGCTATGGCTACACCTTC.

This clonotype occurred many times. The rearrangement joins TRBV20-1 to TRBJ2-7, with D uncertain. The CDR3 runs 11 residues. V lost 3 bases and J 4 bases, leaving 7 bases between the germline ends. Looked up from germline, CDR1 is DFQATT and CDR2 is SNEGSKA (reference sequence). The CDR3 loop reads CSASSAYEQYF. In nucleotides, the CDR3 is TGCAGTGCTAGTTCGGCGTACGAGCAGTACTTC.

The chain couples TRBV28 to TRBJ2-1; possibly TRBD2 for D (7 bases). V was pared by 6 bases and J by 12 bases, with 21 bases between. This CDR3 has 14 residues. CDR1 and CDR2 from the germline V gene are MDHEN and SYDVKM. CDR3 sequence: CASRPPGGPRVQFF. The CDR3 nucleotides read TGTGCCAGCAGGCCCCCCGGGGGGCCACGAGTGCAGTTCTTC. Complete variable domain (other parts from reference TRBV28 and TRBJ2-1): DVKVTQSSRYLVKRTGEKVFLECVQDMDHENMFWYRQDPGLGLRLIYFSYDVKMKEKGDIPEGYSVSREKKERFSLILESASTNQTSMYLCASRPPGGPRVQFFGPGTRLTVL.

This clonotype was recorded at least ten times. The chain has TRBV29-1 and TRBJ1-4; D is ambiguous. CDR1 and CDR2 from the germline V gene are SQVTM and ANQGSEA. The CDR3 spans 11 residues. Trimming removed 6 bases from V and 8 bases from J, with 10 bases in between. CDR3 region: CSVAVGEKLFF. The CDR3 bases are TGCAGCGTCGCCGTAGGAGAAAAACTGTTTTTT. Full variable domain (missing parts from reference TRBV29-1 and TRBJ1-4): SAVISQKPSRDICQRGTSLTIQCQVDSQVTMMFWYRQQPGQSLTLIATANQGSEATYESGFVIDKFPISRPNLTFSTLTVSNMSPEDSSIYLCSVAVGEKLFFGSGTQLSVL.

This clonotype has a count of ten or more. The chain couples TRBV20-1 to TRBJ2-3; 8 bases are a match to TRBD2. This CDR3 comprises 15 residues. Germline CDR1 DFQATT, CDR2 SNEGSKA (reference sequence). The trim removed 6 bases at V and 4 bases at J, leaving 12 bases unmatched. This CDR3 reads CSAPRGLAGSDTQYF. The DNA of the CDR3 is TGCAGTGCCCCAAGGGGATTAGCGGGATCAGATACGCAGTATTTT.

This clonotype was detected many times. CDR3 bases: TGTGCCAGCAGCTCCGGGACCCGGTACAATGAGCAGTTCTTC. Translation gives CASSSGTRYNEQFF. J is TRBJ2-1 and V is TRBV7-9; perhaps D is TRBD1 or TRBD2 (5 bases each). Germline CDR1 and CDR2: SEHNR and FQNEAQ (reference sequence). The CDR3 runs 14 residues. Trimming left V 4 bases short and J 4 bases short, with 11 bases between.

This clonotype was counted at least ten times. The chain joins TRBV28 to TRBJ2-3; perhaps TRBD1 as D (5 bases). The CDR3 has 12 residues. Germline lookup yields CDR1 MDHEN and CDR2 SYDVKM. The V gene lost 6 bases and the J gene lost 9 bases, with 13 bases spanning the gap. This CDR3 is CASRTQGITQYF. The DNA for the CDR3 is TGTGCCAGCAGGACCCAGGGCATAACGCAGTATTTT.

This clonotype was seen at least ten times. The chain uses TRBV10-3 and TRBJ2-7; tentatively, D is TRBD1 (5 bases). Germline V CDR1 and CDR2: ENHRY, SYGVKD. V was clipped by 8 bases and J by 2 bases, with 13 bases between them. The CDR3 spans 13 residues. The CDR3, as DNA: TGTGCCATCGGGTCCCAGGGTCCCTACGAGCAGTACTTC. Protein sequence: CAIGSQGPYEQYF.

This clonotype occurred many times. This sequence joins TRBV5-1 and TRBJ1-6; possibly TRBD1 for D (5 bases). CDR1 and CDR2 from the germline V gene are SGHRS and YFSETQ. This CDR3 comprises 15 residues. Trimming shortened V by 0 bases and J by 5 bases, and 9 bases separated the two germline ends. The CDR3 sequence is CASSLASDNNSPLHF. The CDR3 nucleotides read TGCGCCAGCAGCTTGGCCTCGGACAATAATTCACCCCTCCACTTT.